These 21 T cell receptor beta chains came from one sample sequenced in a study of shared clonotypes between healthy human individuals. The table came from immunoSEQ multiplex PCR; TCRdb's copy has only in-frame clones and leaves some out. The profile covers hundreds of thousands of clones, with more than 95% appearing a single time and around 0.06% taken by the ten largest. Sequenced input: naive CD4+ T cells sorted from blood. Subset described: CD45RA+ positively selected. The receptors stem from a woman younger than 45 in good health.

The chain recombines TRBV2 with TRBJ1-3; a weak D match, TRBD1 (6 bases). CDR3 length equals 15 residues. The germline gives CDR1 SNHLY, CDR2 FYNNEI. The ends were cut back, 4 bases at V and 0 bases at J, with 10 bases in the middle. CDR3 in amino acids: CASSAQGNSGNTIYF. In DNA, the CDR3 is TGTGCCAGCAGTGCGCAGGGGAACTCTGGAAACACCATATATTTT.

The chain recombines TRBV10-3 with TRBJ1-2; D is possibly TRBD1 (5 bases). Germline CDR1 reads ENHRY; CDR2 reads SYGVKD. This CDR3 comprises 14 residues. Trimming left V 4 bases short and J 0 bases short, with 9 bases between. The CDR3 DNA is TGTGCCATCAGTGGGGGGATAGCTAACTATGGCTACACCTTC. Protein: CAISGGIANYGYTF.

V is TRBV6-6 and J is TRBJ2-7; D is possibly TRBD1 (5 bases). CDR3 length: 16 amino acids. Trimming left V 2 bases short and J 0 bases short, with 14 bases between. Germline CDR1 reads MNHNY; CDR2 reads SVGAGI (reference sequence). The CDR3 sequence is CASSYRRQSISYEQYF. In nucleotides, the CDR3 is TGTGCCAGCAGTTACCGGCGACAGAGTATCTCCTACGAGCAGTACTTC.

CDR3 nucleotide sequence: TGCGCCAGCAGCTTGGTCCGAGCGGGAGTGGAGACCCAGTACTTC. Translation gives CASSLVRAGVETQYF. The chain joins TRBV5-1 to TRBJ2-5; TRBD2 aligns across 8 bases. Germline V gene lookup returns CDR1 SGHRS and CDR2 YFSETQ. Trimming at V came to 0 bases and at J to 5 bases, leaving 6 bases not matched to a gene. CDR3 length: 15 residues.

This clone was picked up one time. This rearrangement joins TRBV5-1 to TRBJ2-7, with a weak D call TRBD1 (6 bases). The ends were cut back, 0 bases at V and 6 bases at J, with 10 bases in the middle. CDR1 and CDR2 (germline): SGHRS, YFSETQ. The CDR3 is 13 residues long. The CDR3 reads CASSLVGRGEQYF. CDR3 DNA: TGCGCCAGCAGCTTGGTGGGCAGGGGCGAGCAGTACTTC.

The chain recombines TRBV4-1 with TRBJ2-1, with D unclear. Trimming took off 5 bases at V and 9 bases at J, with 11 bases between the two ends. The CDR3 covers 12 residues. Per the germline V gene, CDR1 is MGHRA and CDR2 is YSYEKL. CDR3 nucleotides: TGCGCCAGCAGCAACTTCGGAAGTGAGCAGTTCTTC. Its protein product is CASSNFGSEQFF.

The genes are TRBV28 and TRBJ1-1; D possibly corresponds to TRBD1 (6 bases). This CDR3 comprises 15 residues. Germline assignment: CDR1 MDHEN and CDR2 SYDVKM. Trimming removed 5 bases at V and 4 bases at J, with 17 bases between. The CDR3 region has the DNA TGTGCCAGCAGTCGCTCGCCGGGGGCGACCACTGAAGCTTTCTTT. Translation: CASSRSPGATTEAFF. The whole variable domain, remainder taken from reference TRBV28 and TRBJ1-1, is DVKVTQSSRYLVKRTGEKVFLECVQDMDHENMFWYRQDPGLGLRLIYFSYDVKMKEKGDIPEGYSVSREKKERFSLILESASTNQTSMYLCASSRSPGATTEAFFGQGTRLTVV.

The chain combines TRBV6-5 with TRBJ1-5, with a weak D call TRBD1 (6 bases). This CDR3 has 13 residues. The germline gives CDR1 MNHEY, CDR2 SVGAGI. V shed 6 bases and J shed 7 bases, with 13 bases lying between them. CDR3 DNA sequence: TGTGCCAGCAGGGACCGGGACAACCAGCCCCAGCATTTT. It translates to CASRDRDNQPQHF.

The chain has TRBV4-1 and TRBJ2-1; no reliable D call. The germline V gene has CDR1 MGHRA and CDR2 YSYEKL. The CDR3 is made up of 15 amino acids. V dropped 0 bases and J dropped 4 bases, with 10 bases sitting between them. The CDR3 protein is CASSQEAGAYNEQFF. DNA for the CDR3: TGCGCCAGCAGCCAAGAAGCAGGCGCGTACAATGAGCAGTTCTTC.

This clone has a single count. The genes are TRBV28 and TRBJ1-2; 7 bases match TRBD1. Per the germline V gene, CDR1 is MDHEN and CDR2 is SYDVKM. Trimming cost V 3 bases and J 6 bases; bases outside gene matches: 10. This CDR3 has 15 residues. The CDR3 loop reads CASSFWEGGVNGYTF. The CDR3 DNA reads as TGTGCCAGCAGTTTTTGGGAAGGGGGCGTTAATGGCTACACCTTC.

This CDR3 is CASSLIHQPGANVLTF. The CDR3 DNA reads as TGTGCCAGCAGCTTAATTCACCAACCTGGGGCCAACGTCCTGACTTTC. The genes are TRBV11-2 and TRBJ2-6; D not resolved. The CDR3 contains 16 residues. The germline V gene encodes CDR1 SGHAT and CDR2 FQNNGV. The ends were cut back, 2 bases at V and 2 bases at J, with 10 bases in the middle. The full variable domain, completed using reference TRBV11-2 and TRBJ2-6, is EAGVAQSPRYKIIEKRQSVAFWCNPISGHATLYWYQQILGQGPKLLIQFQNNGVVDDSQLPKDRFSAERLKGVDSTLKIQPAKLEDSAVYLCASSLIHQPGANVLTFGAGSRLTVL.

This chain uses TRBV5-1 with TRBJ2-7, with no clear D. Germline V gene data show CDR1 as SGHRS and CDR2 as YFSETQ. CDR3 length: 17 amino acids. The V gene lost 5 bases and the J gene lost 2 bases, with 23 bases spanning the gap. Here the CDR3 DNA reads TGCGCCAGCAGTGATCGACCACAGTCGGGTCAAACCTACGAGCAGTACTTC. As protein: CASSDRPQSGQTYEQYF.

This chain connects TRBV2 to TRBJ2-2; a possible D gene is TRBD2 (6 bases). Trimming took off 3 bases at V and 7 bases at J, with 12 bases between the two ends. Germline CDR1 reads SNHLY; CDR2 reads FYNNEI. This CDR3 spans 14 amino acids. The CDR3 DNA is TGTGCCAGCAGTGAGATTCGGGGACTCGGGGAGCTGTTTTTT. The encoded protein is CASSEIRGLGELFF.

The chain uses TRBV5-8 and TRBJ2-3; 9 bases are a match to TRBD2. Germline lookup yields CDR1 SGHTS and CDR2 YDEGEE. With 5 bases clipped from V and 2 bases from J, the junction kept 12 bases outside the gene matches. The CDR3 totals 17 residues. The CDR3 nucleotides read TGTGCCAGCAGTCGGCGGATCGGGACTAGCTTCACAGATACGCAGTATTTT. Protein: CASSRRIGTSFTDTQYF. The full variable domain, rest sourced from reference TRBV5-8 and TRBJ2-3, is EAGVTQSPTHLIKTRGQQATLRCSPISGHTSVYWYQQALGLGLQFLLWYDEGEERNRGNFPPRFSGRQFPNYSSELNVNALELEDSALYLCASSRRIGTSFTDTQYFGPGTRLTVL.

This chain connects TRBV7-2 to TRBJ2-1, with TRBD2 identical over 9 bases. The junction had 12 bases not matched to a gene; V was cut back by 0 bases and J by 6 bases. Per germline, CDR1 SGHTA and CDR2 FQGNSA. This CDR3 has 18 residues. The CDR3 nucleotides read TGTGCCAGCAGCTTAGCGTTGATAGCGGGAGAGGGAGGCAATGAGCAGTTCTTC. Translated: CASSLALIAGEGGNEQFF.

The gene calls are TRBV5-1 and TRBJ2-7; 7 bases agree with TRBD1. V lost 4 bases, J lost 2 bases, and 6 bases stayed unmatched. The germline gives CDR1 SGHRS, CDR2 YFSETQ. The CDR3 covers 14 residues. The DNA for the CDR3 is TGCGCCAGCAGCACGGGACAGACCCCCTACGAGCAGTACTTC. It specifies CASSTGQTPYEQYF.

J is TRBJ1-3 and V is TRBV28, with 9 bases aligning to TRBD1. Germline V CDR1 and CDR2: MDHEN, SYDVKM. With 2 bases clipped from V and 4 bases from J, the junction kept 12 bases outside the gene matches. The length of the CDR3 is 18 residues. The CDR3 loop is CASSLNLRGQGSGNTIYF. CDR3 bases: TGTGCCAGCAGTTTAAATTTGCGGGGACAGGGTTCCGGAAACACCATATATTTT.

This chain uses TRBV5-1 with TRBJ2-1; D gene unclear. Deletions cut 0 bases from V and 0 bases from J, with 10 bases between. The CDR3 covers 16 residues. Germline CDR1 is SGHRS and CDR2 is YFSETQ. CDR3 nucleotides: TGCGCCAGCAGCTTGGCGGAGCAGAGCTCCTACAATGAGCAGTTCTTC. Translation: CASSLAEQSSYNEQFF.

V and J are TRBV27 and TRBJ2-7, with TRBD1 identical over 8 bases. Germline lookup yields CDR1 MNHEY and CDR2 SMNVEV (reference sequence). J lost 7 bases, V lost 6 bases, and 8 bases had no gene match. This CDR3 comprises 13 residues. The chain's CDR3 is CASRQGAVEEQYF. CDR3 bases: TGTGCCAGCAGGCAGGGGGCGGTTGAAGAGCAGTACTTC.

V gene TRBV28 combines with J gene TRBJ2-7; TRBD2 matches at 7 bases. The V segment lost 1 base and the J segment 1 base; nucleotides outside the gene matches: 7. CDR1 is MDHEN and CDR2 is SYDVKM in the germline V gene. This CDR3 region has 16 residues. CDR3 coding DNA: TGTGCCAGCAGTTTATTAGGGTCTAGCGGTTCCTACGAGCAGTACTTC. This gives the protein CASSLLGSSGSYEQYF.

The chain employs TRBV27 and TRBJ2-7; D unresolved. V was cut by 5 bases and J by 1 base, with 6 bases left in between. Germline lookup yields CDR1 MNHEY and CDR2 SMNVEV (reference sequence). The CDR3 spans 12 residues. The chain's CDR3 is CASSGESYEQYF. DNA for the CDR3: TGTGCCAGCAGTGGGGAATCCTACGAGCAGTACTTC.